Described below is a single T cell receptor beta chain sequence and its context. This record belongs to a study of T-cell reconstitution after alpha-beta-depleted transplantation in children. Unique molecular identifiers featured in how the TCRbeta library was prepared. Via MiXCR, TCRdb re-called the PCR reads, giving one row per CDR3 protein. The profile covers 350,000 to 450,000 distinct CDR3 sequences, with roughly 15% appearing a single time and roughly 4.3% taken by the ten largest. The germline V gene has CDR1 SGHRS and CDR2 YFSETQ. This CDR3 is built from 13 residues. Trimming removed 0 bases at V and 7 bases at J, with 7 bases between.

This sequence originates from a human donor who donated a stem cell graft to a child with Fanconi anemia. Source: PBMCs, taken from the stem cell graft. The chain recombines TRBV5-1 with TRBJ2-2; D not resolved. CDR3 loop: CASSLENHGELFF. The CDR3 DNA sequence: TGCGCCAGCAGCTTGGAAAATCACGGGGAGCTGTTTTTT.